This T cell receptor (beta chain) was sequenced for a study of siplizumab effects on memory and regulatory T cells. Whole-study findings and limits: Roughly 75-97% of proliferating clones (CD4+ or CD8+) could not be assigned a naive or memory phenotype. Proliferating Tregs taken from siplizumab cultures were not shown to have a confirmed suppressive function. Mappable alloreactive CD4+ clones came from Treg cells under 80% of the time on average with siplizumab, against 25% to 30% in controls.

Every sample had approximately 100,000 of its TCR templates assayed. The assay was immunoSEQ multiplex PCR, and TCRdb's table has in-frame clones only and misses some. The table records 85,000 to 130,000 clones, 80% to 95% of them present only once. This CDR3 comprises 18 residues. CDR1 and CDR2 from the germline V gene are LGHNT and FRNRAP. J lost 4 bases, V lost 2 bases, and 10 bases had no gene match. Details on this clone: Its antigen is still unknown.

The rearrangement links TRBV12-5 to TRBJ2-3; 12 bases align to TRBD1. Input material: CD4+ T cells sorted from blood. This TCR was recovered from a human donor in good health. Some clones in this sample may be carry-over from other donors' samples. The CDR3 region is CASGLQSTGTGGADTQYF. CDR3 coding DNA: TGTGCTAGTGGTTTGCAATCCACCGGGACAGGGGGCGCAGATACGCAGTATTTT.